This TCR beta chain was sequenced during a study of response to subunit inactivated influenza vaccine (dated by TCRdb to about 2018). Study-wide context: Deep quantitative profiling of the T cell receptor repertoire was used in the study to follow responses to a trivalent subunit inactivated influenza vaccine. The investigation overall reported the following: The authors proposed that each seasonal influenza vaccination may bring in only a limited number of new T cells.

Including the terminal cysteine and phenylalanine, the CDR3 comprises 15 residues. Only the CDR3 DNA stays, 45 bases, in frame from base 1. Trimming at the junction amounts to 0 bases on V and 5 bases on J, and the germline ends lie 13 bases apart. Based on the germline V gene, the CDR1 and CDR2 sequences are LGHNA and YSLEER. About this clonotype itself: The antigen it recognizes is unknown. No much larger clone is present one base from it, and per-base qualities are unavailable.

Library creation used RT-PCR. Instrument used: Illumina HiSeq 2500. In-frame beta chains were kept once TCRdb had trimmed the public reads at Q25 with fastp and called clones with MiXCR. CDR3 protein sequences are deduplicated, and each keeps its most common genes and DNA. For this sample there are hundreds of thousands of distinct CDR3 sequences; about 12% appear just once. 10% of the sample lies in the top ten. The chain is assembled from TRBV4-3 and TRBJ1-1; no D segment can be confidently identified. Sequences were derived from PBMCs from blood, sampled on the day of vaccination. This TCR was sampled from a man aged 50-60 years who received an inactivated influenza vaccine. Donor details come from another sample of the same person, matched by shared clones. The DNA sequence follows: TGCGCCAGCAGCCAAGATGAACCCGGGAATACTGAAGCTTTCTTT. It codes for CASSQDEPGNTEAFF.